Listed here are 23 T cell receptor beta chains from one sample, sequenced in a study of shared clonotypes between healthy human individuals. Generated by immunoSEQ multiplex PCR, the TCRdb table keeps only in-frame clones and is missing some. Among some 1 million clones listed, 65% to 80% were seen once. Sequencing input: memory CD4+ T cells sorted from blood. Subset given: CD45RA-negative fraction. The receptors here all came from a man younger than 35 in good health.

The V call is TRBV27, the J call TRBJ2-5; D tentatively reads TRBD1 or TRBD2 (5 bases each). Deletions cut 5 bases from V and 5 bases from J, with 9 bases between. Germline V gives CDR1 MNHEY, CDR2 SMNVEV (reference sequence). The CDR3 runs 12 residues. This CDR3 is CASSMWGETQYF. The CDR3 DNA reads as TGTGCCAGCAGTATGTGGGGGGAGACCCAGTACTTC.

As DNA, the CDR3 is TGTGCCAGTAGTATCCCGAGGACAGAGTACTATGGCTACACCTTC. Residues: CASSIPRTEYYGYTF. The chain combines TRBV19 with TRBJ1-2; D is perhaps TRBD1 (6 bases). Germline V gene data show CDR1 as LNHDA and CDR2 as SQIVND (reference sequence). The CDR3 runs 15 residues. With 3 bases removed from V and 3 bases from J, the gap between germline ends came to 14 bases.

The chain has TRBV5-8 and TRBJ2-1; 9 bases are shared with TRBD1. The CDR3 length is 16 residues. J lost 1 base, V lost 0 bases, and 2 bases had no gene match. The germline V gene has CDR1 SGHTS and CDR2 YDEGEE. The CDR3 DNA sequence: TGTGCCAGCAGCTTGGTGACAGGGGGGTCCTACAATGAGCAGTTCTTC. Protein product: CASSLVTGGSYNEQFF.

The chain's CDR3 is CASSSDRLGNQPQHF. CDR3 coding DNA: TGTGCCAGCAGTTCGGACAGGCTGGGCAATCAGCCCCAGCATTTT. The chain is built from TRBV7-2 and TRBJ1-5; 7 bases map to TRBD1. Germline CDR1 reads SGHTA; CDR2 reads FQGNSA. The J segment lost 2 bases and the V segment lost 6 bases, leaving 7 bases of the junction unmatched. The CDR3 is made up of 15 amino acids.

The J gene is TRBJ2-1, the V gene TRBV10-2, with D tentatively TRBD2 (6 bases). Germline CDR1 WSHSY, CDR2 SAAADI. The CDR3 length is 16 residues. The V end was cut by 0 bases, the J end by 9 bases, with 18 bases between. CDR3 loop: CASSESGRGLFGEQFF. As DNA, the CDR3 is TGCGCCAGCAGTGAGTCCGGGCGGGGTCTCTTTGGTGAGCAGTTCTTC.

The chain carries TRBV2 and TRBJ1-6, with D perhaps matching TRBD1 (5 bases). The V gene lost 11 bases and the J gene lost 10 bases, with 18 bases spanning the gap. CDR1 and CDR2 from the germline V gene are SNHLY and FYNNEI. The CDR3 runs 13 residues. CDR3 residues: CAGQAGIWSPLHF. Written as DNA, the CDR3 is TGTGCCGGACAAGCAGGGATTTGGTCACCCCTCCACTTT.

The table lists this clone with a count of one. Other DNA sequences in this sample translate to the same CDR3. The CDR3 is CASSQDLRETQYF. The CDR3 DNA sequence: TGCGCCAGCAGCCAAGATCTTCGGGAGACCCAGTACTTC. The rearrangement uses TRBV4-3 and TRBJ2-5; D is unclear. V lost 0 bases to trimming and J lost 5 bases, with 7 bases between them. Germline V gives CDR1 LGHNA, CDR2 YSLEER. The CDR3 covers 13 residues.

A word on this clone: Different DNA sequences within this sample yield the same CDR3. The chain links TRBV5-1 to TRBJ2-5; 9 bases are shared with TRBD1. The length of the CDR3 is 14 residues. With V trimmed by 2 bases and J by 5 bases, 4 bases remained unmatched. In germline, CDR1 is SGHRS, CDR2 YFSETQ. CDR3 in amino acids: CASSLTGGLETQYF. The CDR3 bases are TGCGCCAGCAGCTTAACAGGGGGCTTGGAGACCCAGTACTTC.

This clone was detected many times. The chain carries TRBV6-1 and TRBJ2-7; 9 nucleotides align to TRBD2. V was pared by 3 bases and J by 2 bases, with 5 bases of the junction left unmatched. Germline CDR1 MNHNS, CDR2 SASEGT. The CDR3 runs to 15 residues. The CDR3 DNA follows: TGTGCCAGCAGTGATGGTACTAGCGGGCCCTACGAGCAGTACTTC. Translating gives CASSDGTSGPYEQYF.

Turning to this clone: This same CDR3 is encoded by further DNA sequences in the sample. The chain uses TRBV14 and TRBJ2-7; no clear D. V was clipped by 1 base and J by 11 bases, with 12 bases between them. Germline V gene sequence: CDR1 SGHDN, CDR2 FVKESK. This CDR3 spans 12 amino acids. CDR3 nucleotides: TGTGCCAGCAGCCAAGGGGTAGGTCGGGAGTACTTC. As protein: CASSQGVGREYF.

This clone was observed a few times. The gene calls are TRBV9 and TRBJ2-7, with D perhaps TRBD1 (5 bases). Trimming took 0 bases from V and 2 from J, leaving 18 bases between them. The CDR3 length is 17 residues. Germline CDR1 and CDR2: SGDLS and YYNGEE. The CDR3 DNA follows: TGTGCCAGCAGCGTAGACAGGCGCCATTGGCAGACCTACGAGCAGTACTTC. Protein sequence: CASSVDRRHWQTYEQYF.

The genes are TRBV4-1 and TRBJ2-3, with 9 bases matching TRBD2. The CDR3 runs to 20 residues. Looked up from germline, CDR1 is MGHRA and CDR2 is YSYEKL. V dropped 0 bases and J dropped 2; count of bases not matched to a gene: 15. CDR3 nucleotide sequence: TGCGCCAGCAGCCAAGATTTCTGGGCGGGAGGGCCTGGGGCCACAGATACGCAGTATTTT. Translating gives CASSQDFWAGGPGATDTQYF.

The rearrangement joins TRBV18 to TRBJ2-5, with a possible D match to TRBD2 (6 bases). CDR1 and CDR2 from the germline V gene are KGHSH and LQKENI. The CDR3 sequence is 14 residues long. The V end lost 3 bases, the J end lost 5 bases, and 13 bases lay between the germline ends. The CDR3 loop is CASSPPSAYETQYF. Written as DNA, the CDR3 is TGTGCCAGCTCACCTCCTAGCGCCTATGAGACCCAGTACTTC.

The CDR3 protein is CASSSGLAGNEQYF. CDR3 bases: TGCGCCAGCAGCTCAGGACTAGCGGGTAACGAGCAGTACTTC. This chain uses TRBV5-1 with TRBJ2-7; 11 bases match TRBD2. V dropped 3 bases and J dropped 5; count of bases not matched to a gene: 4. Germline CDR1 and CDR2: SGHRS and YFSETQ. The CDR3 runs 14 residues.

Concerning this clone itself: The sample has other DNA sequences that encode this CDR3 too. The chain links TRBV28 to TRBJ1-5; 8 bases fit TRBD1. The CDR3 is 14 amino acids. Trimming removed 7 bases from V and 1 base from J; junction bases left unmatched: 3. Germline loops: CDR1 MDHEN, CDR2 SYDVKM. The CDR3 bases are TGTGCCAGCAATGACAGGGGAAGCAATCAGCCCCAGCATTTT. Its translation is CASNDRGSNQPQHF.

The chain uses TRBV6-5 and TRBJ2-2; 7 bases fit TRBD2. This CDR3 region has 13 residues. Germline-derived CDR1 and CDR2 are MNHEY and SVGAGI. CDR3 loop: CAAAGDNTGELFF. CDR3 sequence (DNA): TGTGCGGCGGCGGGAGATAACACCGGGGAGCTGTTTTTT.

V gene TRBV6-5 combines with J gene TRBJ1-5; D is unclear. This CDR3 has 13 residues. Germline CDR1 reads MNHEY; CDR2 reads SVGAGI. Trimming took 9 bases from V and 4 from J, leaving 13 bases between them. CDR3 bases: TGTGCCAGTAAGGGCAGTCTGAATCAGCCCCAGCATTTT. It translates to CASKGSLNQPQHF.

The chain uses TRBV7-9 and TRBJ2-1; the match to TRBD1 covers 7 bases. This CDR3 region has 15 residues. J lost 4 bases, V lost 3 bases, and 6 bases had no gene match. Germline CDR1 is SEHNR and CDR2 is FQNEAQ (reference sequence). This chain's CDR3 is CASSLTGRGYNEQFF. Here the CDR3 DNA reads TGTGCCAGCAGCTTGACAGGGAGAGGTTACAATGAGCAGTTCTTC.

This clone came up once. This chain connects TRBV5-1 to TRBJ1-6, with unresolved D. CDR1 is SGHRS and CDR2 is YFSETQ in the germline V gene. The CDR3 has 15 amino acids. V was trimmed by 0 bases and J by 9 bases, leaving 13 bases between them. This CDR3 reads CASSLGRGPASPLHF. CDR3 DNA sequence: TGCGCCAGCAGCTTGGGCCGGGGTCCTGCTTCACCCCTCCACTTT.

The chain combines TRBV5-4 with TRBJ1-2; 9 bases are shared with TRBD1. V shed 3 bases, J shed 5 bases, and the junction held 8 bases outside the gene matches. The V gene's germline CDR1 is SGHNT and CDR2 YYREEE (reference sequence). This CDR3 spans 15 amino acids. The CDR3 DNA sequence: TGTGCCAGCAGCTCACCGGGACAGGGAAGATATGGCTACACCTTC. Residues: CASSSPGQGRYGYTF. The whole variable domain, remainder taken from reference TRBV5-4 and TRBJ1-2, is ETGVTQSPTHLIKTRGQQVTLRCSSQSGHNTVSWYQQALGQGPQFIFQYYREEENGRGNFPPRFSGLQFPNYSSELNVNALELDDSALYLCASSSPGQGRYGYTFGSGTRLTVV.

The chain joins TRBV6-1 to TRBJ2-5, with unresolved D. Germline CDR1 MNHNS, CDR2 SASEGT. V was cut by 8 bases and J by 5 bases, with 9 bases left in between. The length of the CDR3 is 11 residues. The CDR3 spells CASQLSETQYF. Here the CDR3 DNA reads TGTGCCAGCCAACTCTCTGAGACCCAGTACTTC.

This clone was recorded once. The rearrangement uses TRBV11-2 and TRBJ2-5; possibly TRBD2 for D (5 bases). The germline V gene has CDR1 SGHAT and CDR2 FQNNGV. The CDR3 is 13 residues long. The V end lost 6 bases, the J end lost 4 bases, and 12 bases lay between the germline ends. The CDR3 sequence is CASRNGGAETQYF. The CDR3 DNA reads as TGTGCCAGCAGGAACGGAGGAGCAGAGACCCAGTACTTC.

The chain combines TRBV18 with TRBJ1-4, with 7 nucleotides matching TRBD1. This CDR3 contains 15 residues. V lost 3 bases to trimming and J lost 5 bases; unmatched junction nucleotides: 6. The germline gives CDR1 KGHSH, CDR2 LQKENI. The CDR3: CASSPLTGTNEKLFF. The CDR3 region has the DNA TGTGCCAGCTCACCCTTGACAGGGACGAATGAAAAACTGTTTTTT.